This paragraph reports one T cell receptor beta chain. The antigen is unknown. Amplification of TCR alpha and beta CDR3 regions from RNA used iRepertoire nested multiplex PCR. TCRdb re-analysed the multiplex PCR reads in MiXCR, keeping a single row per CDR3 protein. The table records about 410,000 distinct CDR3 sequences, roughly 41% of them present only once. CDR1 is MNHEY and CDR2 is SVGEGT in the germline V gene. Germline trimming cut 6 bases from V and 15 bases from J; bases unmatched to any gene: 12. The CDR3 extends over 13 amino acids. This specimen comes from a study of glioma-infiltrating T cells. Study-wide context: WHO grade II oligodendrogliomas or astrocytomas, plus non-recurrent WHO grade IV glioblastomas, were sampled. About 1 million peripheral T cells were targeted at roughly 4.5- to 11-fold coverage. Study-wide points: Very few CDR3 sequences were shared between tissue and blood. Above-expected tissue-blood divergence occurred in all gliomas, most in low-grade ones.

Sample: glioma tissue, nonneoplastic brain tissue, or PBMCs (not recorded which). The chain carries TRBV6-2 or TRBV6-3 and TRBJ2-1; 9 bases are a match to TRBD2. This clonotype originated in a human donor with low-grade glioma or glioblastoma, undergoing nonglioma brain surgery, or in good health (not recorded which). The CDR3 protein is CASSLAGFDERFF. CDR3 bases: TGTGCCAGCAGCCTAGCGGGGTTCGATGAGAGGTTCTTC.